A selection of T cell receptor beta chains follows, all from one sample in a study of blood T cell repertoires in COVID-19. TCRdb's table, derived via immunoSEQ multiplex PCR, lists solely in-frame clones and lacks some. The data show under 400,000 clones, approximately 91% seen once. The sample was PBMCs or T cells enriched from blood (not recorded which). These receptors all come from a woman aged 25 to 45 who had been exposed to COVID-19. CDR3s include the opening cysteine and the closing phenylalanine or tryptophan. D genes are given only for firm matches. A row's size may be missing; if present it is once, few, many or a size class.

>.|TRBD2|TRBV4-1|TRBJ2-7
CASSQERGGAPYEQYF
TGCGCCAGCAGCCAAGAACGGGGAGGGGCCCCCTACGAGCAGTACTTC
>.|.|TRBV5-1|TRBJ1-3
CASSLDGANTIYF
TGCGCCAGCAGCTTGGACGGAGCAAACACCATATATTTT
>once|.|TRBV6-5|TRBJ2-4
CASSSQGAQYF
TGTGCCAGCAGTTCCCAAGGGGCCCAGTACTTC
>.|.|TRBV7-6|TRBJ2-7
CASSLGAASTDEQYF
TGTGCCAGCAGCTTAGGGGCAGCTTCGACGGACGAGCAGTACTTC
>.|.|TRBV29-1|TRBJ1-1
CSVDVRDTLNTEAFF
TGCAGCGTCGACGTTAGGGACACCCTGAACACTGAAGCTTTCTTT
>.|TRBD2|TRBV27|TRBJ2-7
CASRRRGEGYEQYF
TGTGCCAGCAGACGTAGAGGGGAGGGCTACGAGCAGTACTTC
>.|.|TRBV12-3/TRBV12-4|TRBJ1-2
CASSPGTRGYTF
TGTGCCAGCAGCCCCGGGACTCGGGGCTACACCTTC
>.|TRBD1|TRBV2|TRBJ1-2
CASTPGTGDGYTF
TGTGCCAGCACTCCCGGGACAGGGGATGGCTACACCTTC
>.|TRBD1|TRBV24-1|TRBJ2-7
CATSDVRGDRAVEQYF
TGTGCCACCAGTGATGTCCGGGGGGACAGGGCTGTCGAGCAGTACTTC
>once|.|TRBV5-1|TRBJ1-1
CASSPNVVTPNTEAFF
TGCGCCAGCAGCCCCAATGTCGTTACACCGAACACTGAAGCTTTCTTT
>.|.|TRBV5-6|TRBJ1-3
CASSFAGYGNTIYF
TGTGCCAGCAGCTTTGCGGGGTATGGAAACACCATATATTTT
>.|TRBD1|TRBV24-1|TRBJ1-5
CATSDRGQGLNQPQHF
TGTGCCACCAGTGATAGGGGACAGGGGCTTAATCAGCCCCAGCATTTT
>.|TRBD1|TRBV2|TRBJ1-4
CASTRTGGNEKLFF
TGTGCCAGCACTAGGACAGGGGGGAATGAAAAACTGTTTTTT
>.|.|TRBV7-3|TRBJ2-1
CASSPFPSAHEQFF
TGTGCCAGCAGCCCCTTCCCTAGTGCGCATGAGCAGTTCTTC
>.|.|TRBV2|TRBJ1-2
CASRHTVYSF
TGTGCCAGCAGGCACACAGTGTATTCCTTC
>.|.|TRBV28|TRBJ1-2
CASTLGGGQGLYGYTF
TGTGCCAGCACTCTCGGGGGGGGTCAGGGACTCTATGGCTACACCTTC
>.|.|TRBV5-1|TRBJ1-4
CASSISQGNNEKLFF
TGCGCCAGCAGCATTTCTCAGGGTAATAATGAAAAACTGTTTTTT
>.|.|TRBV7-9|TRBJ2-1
CASSGEVTAVEQFF
TGTGCCAGCAGCGGGGAGGTGACGGCTGTTGAGCAGTTCTTC
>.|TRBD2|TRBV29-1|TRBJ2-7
CSRLGLAVSYEQYF
TGCAGCAGACTGGGACTAGCGGTTTCCTACGAGCAGTACTTC
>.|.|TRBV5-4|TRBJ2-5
CASRPPGKQETQYF
TGTGCCAGCAGGCCCCCGGGGAAACAAGAGACCCAGTACTTC
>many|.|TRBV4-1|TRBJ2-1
CASSYPSESSYNEQFF
TGCGCCAGCAGCTATCCTAGCGAGAGCTCCTACAATGAGCAGTTCTTC
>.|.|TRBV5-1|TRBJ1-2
CASSLGVSSGYTF
TGCGCCAGCAGCTTGGGCGTCTCTAGTGGCTACACCTTC
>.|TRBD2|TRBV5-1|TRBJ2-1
CASSSDSGTSGRGEQFF
TGCGCCAGCAGCTCTGATTCGGGGACTAGCGGGAGGGGCGAGCAGTTCTTC
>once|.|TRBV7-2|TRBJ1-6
CASSPAMTGGSPLHF
TGTGCCAGCAGCCCTGCAATGACGGGAGGATCACCCCTCCACTTT
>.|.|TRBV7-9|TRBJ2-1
CASSERTIYNEQFF
TGTGCCAGCAGCGAAAGGACTATCTACAATGAGCAGTTCTTC
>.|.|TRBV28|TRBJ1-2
CASGGSGNYGYTF
TGTGCCAGCGGGGGCTCGGGAAACTATGGCTACACCTTC
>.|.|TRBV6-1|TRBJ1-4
CASSEMGSGEKLFF
TGTGCCAGCAGTGAGATGGGGAGTGGAGAAAAACTGTTTTTT
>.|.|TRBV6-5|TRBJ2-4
CASSSPTVAKNIQYF
TGTGCCAGCAGTTCCCCGACAGTTGCCAAAAACATTCAGTACTTC
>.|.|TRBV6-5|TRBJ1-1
CASQAYPTGNTEAFF
TGTGCCAGCCAAGCCTATCCTACAGGGAACACTGAAGCTTTCTTT
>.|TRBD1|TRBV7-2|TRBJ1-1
CASSPRDRGGAEAFF
TGTGCCAGCAGCCCTAGGGACAGGGGAGGGGCTGAAGCTTTCTTT
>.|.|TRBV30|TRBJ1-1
CARGQPEGTEAFF
TGTGCCCGCGGACAGCCCGAGGGCACTGAAGCTTTCTTT
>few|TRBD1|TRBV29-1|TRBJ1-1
CSLTLMTGDTEAFF
TGCAGCTTAACCCTTATGACAGGGGACACTGAAGCTTTCTTT
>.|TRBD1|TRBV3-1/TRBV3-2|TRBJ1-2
CASSQPGQVYGYTF
TGTGCCAGCAGTCAACCGGGACAGGTCTATGGCTACACCTTC
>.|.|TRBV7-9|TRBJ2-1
CASSLPGAEPYNEQFF
TGTGCCAGCAGCTTACCGGGAGCGGAACCCTACAATGAGCAGTTCTTC
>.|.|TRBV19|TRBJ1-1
CASGTGSAFF
TGTGCCAGTGGAACAGGGTCCGCTTTCTTT
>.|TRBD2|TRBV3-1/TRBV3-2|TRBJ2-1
CASSQVLAGGNNEQFF
TGTGCCAGCAGCCAAGTTTTAGCGGGGGGGAACAATGAGCAGTTCTTC
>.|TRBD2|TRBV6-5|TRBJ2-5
CASRGTTQETQYF
TGTGCCAGCAGAGGGACTACCCAAGAGACCCAGTACTTC
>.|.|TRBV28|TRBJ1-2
CASFTGSNYGYTF
TGTGCCAGCTTTACAGGTTCTAACTATGGCTACACCTTC
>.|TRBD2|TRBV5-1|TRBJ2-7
CASSLAGRDYEQYF
TGCGCCAGCAGCTTGGCGGGGAGGGACTACGAGCAGTACTTC
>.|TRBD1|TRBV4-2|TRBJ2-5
CASSPQGQGVETQYF
TGTGCCAGCAGCCCCCAGGGACAGGGAGTCGAGACCCAGTACTTC
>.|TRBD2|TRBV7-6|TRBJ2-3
CASSPMGLARTDTQYF
TGTGCCAGCAGCCCCATGGGACTAGCGCGCACAGATACGCAGTATTTT
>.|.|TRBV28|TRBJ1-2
CASRAQGFGYTF
TGTGCCAGCAGGGCACAGGGTTTTGGCTACACCTTC
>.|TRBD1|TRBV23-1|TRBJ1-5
CASSRMYLGTGANNGNQPQHF
TGCGCCAGCAGTCGAATGTATCTCGGGACAGGGGCCAATAATGGCAATCAGCCCCAGCATTTT
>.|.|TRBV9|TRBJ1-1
CASSVGQGKNTEAFF
TGTGCCAGCAGCGTAGGCCAGGGGAAGAACACTGAAGCTTTCTTT
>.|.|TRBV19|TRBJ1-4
CASIAADHEKLFF
TGTGCCAGTATTGCGGCAGATCATGAAAAACTGTTTTTT
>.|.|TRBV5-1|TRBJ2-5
CASSLASRPETQYF
TGCGCCAGCAGCTTGGCCTCGAGGCCAGAGACCCAGTACTTC
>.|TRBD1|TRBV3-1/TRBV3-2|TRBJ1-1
CASRLGQGNTEAFF
TGTGCCAGCAGGCTGGGACAGGGTAACACTGAAGCTTTCTTT
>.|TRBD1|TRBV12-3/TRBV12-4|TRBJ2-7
CASSSGQIYEQYF
TGTGCCAGCAGTTCGGGACAGATCTACGAGCAGTACTTC
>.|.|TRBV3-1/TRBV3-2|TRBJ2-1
CASSQEPASSYNEQFF
TGTGCCAGCAGCCAAGAACCCGCGAGCTCCTACAATGAGCAGTTCTTC
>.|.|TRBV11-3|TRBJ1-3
CASSLDAGRVGNTIYF
TGTGCCAGCAGCTTAGATGCGGGGCGCGTTGGAAACACCATATATTTT